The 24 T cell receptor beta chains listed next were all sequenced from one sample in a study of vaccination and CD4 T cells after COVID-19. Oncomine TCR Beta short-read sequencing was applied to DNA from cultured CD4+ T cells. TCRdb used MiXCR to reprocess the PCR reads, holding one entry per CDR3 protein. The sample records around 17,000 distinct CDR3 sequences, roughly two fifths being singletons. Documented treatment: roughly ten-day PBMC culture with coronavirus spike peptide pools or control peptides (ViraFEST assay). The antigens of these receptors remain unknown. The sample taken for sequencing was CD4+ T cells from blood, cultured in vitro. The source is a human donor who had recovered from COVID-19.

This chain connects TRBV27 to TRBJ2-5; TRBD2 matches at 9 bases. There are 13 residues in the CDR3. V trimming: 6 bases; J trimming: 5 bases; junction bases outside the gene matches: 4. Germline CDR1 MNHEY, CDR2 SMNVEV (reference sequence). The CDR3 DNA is TGTGCCAGCAGAAGAGCGGGAGGTGAGACCCAGTACTTC. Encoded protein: CASRRAGGETQYF.

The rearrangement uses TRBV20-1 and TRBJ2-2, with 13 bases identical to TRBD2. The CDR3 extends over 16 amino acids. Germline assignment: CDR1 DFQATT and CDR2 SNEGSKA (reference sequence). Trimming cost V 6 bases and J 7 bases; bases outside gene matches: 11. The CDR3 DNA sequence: TGCAGTGCCCCTGGGACTAGCGGGAAGGCAATCGGGGAGCTGTTTTTT. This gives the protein CSAPGTSGKAIGELFF.

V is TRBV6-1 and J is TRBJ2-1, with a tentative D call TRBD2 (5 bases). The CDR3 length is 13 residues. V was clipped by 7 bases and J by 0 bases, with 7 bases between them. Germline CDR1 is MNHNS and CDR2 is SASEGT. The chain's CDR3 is CASKRFSYNEQFF. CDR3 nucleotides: TGTGCCAGCAAGCGGTTCTCCTACAATGAGCAGTTCTTC.

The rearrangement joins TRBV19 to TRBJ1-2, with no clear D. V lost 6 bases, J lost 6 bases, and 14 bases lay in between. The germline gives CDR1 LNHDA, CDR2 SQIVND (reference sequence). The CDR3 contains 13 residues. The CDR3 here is CASREQLLDGYTF. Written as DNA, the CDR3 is TGTGCCAGTAGAGAACAGCTTTTGGATGGCTACACCTTC.

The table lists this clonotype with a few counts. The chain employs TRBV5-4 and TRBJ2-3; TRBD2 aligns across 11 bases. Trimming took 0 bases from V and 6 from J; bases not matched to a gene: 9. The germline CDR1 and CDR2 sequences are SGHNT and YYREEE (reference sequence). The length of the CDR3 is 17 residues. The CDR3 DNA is TGTGCCAGCAGCTTGGGTCATAGCGGGAGGGCCAGGGATACGCAGTATTTT. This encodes CASSLGHSGRARDTQYF. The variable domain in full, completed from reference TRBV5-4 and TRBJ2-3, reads ETGVTQSPTHLIKTRGQQVTLRCSSQSGHNTVSWYQQALGQGPQFIFQYYREEENGRGNFPPRFSGLQFPNYSSELNVNALELDDSALYLCASSLGHSGRARDTQYFGPGTRLTVL.

CDR3 nucleotides: TGTGCCAGCAGCTTAGGGAAGCGGAACTACGAGCAGTACTTC. This gives the protein CASSLGKRNYEQYF. The chain employs TRBV11-2 and TRBJ2-7; tentatively, D is TRBD2 (5 bases). This CDR3 is built from 14 residues. V gave up 1 base and J gave up 3 bases, with 10 bases separating them. The germline V gene has CDR1 SGHAT and CDR2 FQNNGV.

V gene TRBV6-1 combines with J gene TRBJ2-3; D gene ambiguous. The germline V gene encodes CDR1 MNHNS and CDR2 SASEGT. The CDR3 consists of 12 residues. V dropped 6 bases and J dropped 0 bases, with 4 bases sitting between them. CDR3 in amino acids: CASRASTDTQYF. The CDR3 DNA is TGTGCCAGCAGGGCTAGCACAGATACGCAGTATTTT.

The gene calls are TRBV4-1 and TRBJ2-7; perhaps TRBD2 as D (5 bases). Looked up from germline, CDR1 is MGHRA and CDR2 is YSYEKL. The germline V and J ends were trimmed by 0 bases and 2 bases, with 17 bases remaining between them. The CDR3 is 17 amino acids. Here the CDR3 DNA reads TGCGCCAGCAGCCAAGATATCACCAGCGGTAGACCCTACGAGCAGTACTTC. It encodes CASSQDITSGRPYEQYF.

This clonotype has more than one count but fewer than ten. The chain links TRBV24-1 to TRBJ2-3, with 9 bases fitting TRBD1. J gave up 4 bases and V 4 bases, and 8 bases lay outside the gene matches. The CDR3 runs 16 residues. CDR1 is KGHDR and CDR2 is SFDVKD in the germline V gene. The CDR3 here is CATSERDRAWADTQYF. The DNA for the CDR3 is TGTGCCACCAGTGAACGGGACAGGGCGTGGGCAGATACGCAGTATTTT.

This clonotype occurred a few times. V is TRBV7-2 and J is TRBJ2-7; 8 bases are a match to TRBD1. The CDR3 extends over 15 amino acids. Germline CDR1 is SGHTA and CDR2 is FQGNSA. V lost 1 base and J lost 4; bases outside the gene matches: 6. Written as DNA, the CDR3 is TGTGCCAGCAGCTTAGGGCAGGGGGCGGCGTACGAGCAGTACTTC. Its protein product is CASSLGQGAAYEQYF.

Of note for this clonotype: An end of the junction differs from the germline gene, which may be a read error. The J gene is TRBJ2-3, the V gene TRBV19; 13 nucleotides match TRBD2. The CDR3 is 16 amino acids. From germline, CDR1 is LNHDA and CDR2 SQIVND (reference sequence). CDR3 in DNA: TGTGCCAGTAGTCTAGAGGGACTAGCGGGGACAGATACGCAGTATTTT. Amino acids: CASSLEGLAGTDTQYF. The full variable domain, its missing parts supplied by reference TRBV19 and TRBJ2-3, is DGGITQSPKYLFRKEGQNVTLSCEQNLNHDAMYWYRQDPGQGLRLIYYSQIVNDFQKGDIAEGYSVSREKKESFPLTVTSAQKNPTAFYLCASSLEGLAGTDTQYFGPGTRLTVL.

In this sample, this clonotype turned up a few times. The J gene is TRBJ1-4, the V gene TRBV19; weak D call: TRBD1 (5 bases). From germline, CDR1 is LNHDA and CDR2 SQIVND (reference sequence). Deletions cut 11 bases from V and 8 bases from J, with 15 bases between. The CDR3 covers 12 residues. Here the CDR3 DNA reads TGTGCCTCAAAAGGGGAGGGCGAAAAACTGTTTTTT. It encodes CASKGEGEKLFF. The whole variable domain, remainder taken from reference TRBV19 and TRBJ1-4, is DGGITQSPKYLFRKEGQNVTLSCEQNLNHDAMYWYRQDPGQGLRLIYYSQIVNDFQKGDIAEGYSVSREKKESFPLTVTSAQKNPTAFYLCASKGEGEKLFFGSGTQLSVL.

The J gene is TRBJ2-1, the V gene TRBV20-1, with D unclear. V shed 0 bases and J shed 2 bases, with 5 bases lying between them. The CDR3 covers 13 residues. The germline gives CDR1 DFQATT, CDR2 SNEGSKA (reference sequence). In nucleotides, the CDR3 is TGCAGTGCTAGAGATACTCCCTACAATGAGCAGTTCTTC. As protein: CSARDTPYNEQFF.

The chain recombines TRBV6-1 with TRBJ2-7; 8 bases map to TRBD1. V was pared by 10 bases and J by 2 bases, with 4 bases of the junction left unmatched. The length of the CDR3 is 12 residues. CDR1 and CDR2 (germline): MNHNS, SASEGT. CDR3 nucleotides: TGTGCCACATGGACAGGGACCTACGAGCAGTACTTC. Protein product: CATWTGTYEQYF.

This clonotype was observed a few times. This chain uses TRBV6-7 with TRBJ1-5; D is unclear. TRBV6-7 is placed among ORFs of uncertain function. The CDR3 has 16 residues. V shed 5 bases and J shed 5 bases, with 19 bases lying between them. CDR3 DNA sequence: TGTGCCAGCAGTGGCCCTCGGCAGTTGGGTTATCAGCCCCAGCATTTT. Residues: CASSGPRQLGYQPQHF.

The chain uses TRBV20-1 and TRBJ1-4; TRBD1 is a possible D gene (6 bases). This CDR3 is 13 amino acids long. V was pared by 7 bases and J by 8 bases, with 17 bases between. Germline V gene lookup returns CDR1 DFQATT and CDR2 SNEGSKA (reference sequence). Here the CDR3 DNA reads TGCAGTGGCGCCGGACATGGGGGCGAAAAACTGTTTTTT. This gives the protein CSGAGHGGEKLFF.

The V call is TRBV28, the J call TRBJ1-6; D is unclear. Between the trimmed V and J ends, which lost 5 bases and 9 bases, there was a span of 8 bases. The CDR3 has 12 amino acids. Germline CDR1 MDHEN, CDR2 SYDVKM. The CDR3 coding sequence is TGTGCCAGCAGTCCTACCTCTTCACCCCTCCACTTT. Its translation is CASSPTSSPLHF.

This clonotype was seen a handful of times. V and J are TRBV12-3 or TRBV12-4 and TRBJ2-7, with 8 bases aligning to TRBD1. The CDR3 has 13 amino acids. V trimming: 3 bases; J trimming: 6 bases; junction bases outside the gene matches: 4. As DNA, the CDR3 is TGTGCCAGCAGTTTGACAGGGGAGAGCGAGCAGTACTTC. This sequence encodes CASSLTGESEQYF.

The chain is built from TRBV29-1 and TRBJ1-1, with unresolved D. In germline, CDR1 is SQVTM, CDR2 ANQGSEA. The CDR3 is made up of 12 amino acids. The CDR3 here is CRVSLSHTEAFF. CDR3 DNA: TGCAGAGTATCCCTTTCCCACACTGAAGCTTTCTTT.

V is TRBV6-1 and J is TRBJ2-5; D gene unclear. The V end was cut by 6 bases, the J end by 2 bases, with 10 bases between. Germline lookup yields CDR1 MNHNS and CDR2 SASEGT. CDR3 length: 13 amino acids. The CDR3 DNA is TGTGCCAGCAGCCGACGCCCGCAAGAGACCCAGTACTTC. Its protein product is CASSRRPQETQYF.

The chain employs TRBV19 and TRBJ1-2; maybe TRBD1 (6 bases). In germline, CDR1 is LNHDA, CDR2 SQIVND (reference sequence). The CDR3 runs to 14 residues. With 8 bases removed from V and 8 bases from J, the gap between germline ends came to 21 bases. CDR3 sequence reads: CASALRDIRGGYTF. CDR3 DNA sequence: TGTGCCAGTGCCCTACGGGACATCCGAGGGGGCTACACCTTC. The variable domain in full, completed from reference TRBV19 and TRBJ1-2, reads DGGITQSPKYLFRKEGQNVTLSCEQNLNHDAMYWYRQDPGQGLRLIYYSQIVNDFQKGDIAEGYSVSREKKESFPLTVTSAQKNPTAFYLCASALRDIRGGYTFGSGTRLTVV.

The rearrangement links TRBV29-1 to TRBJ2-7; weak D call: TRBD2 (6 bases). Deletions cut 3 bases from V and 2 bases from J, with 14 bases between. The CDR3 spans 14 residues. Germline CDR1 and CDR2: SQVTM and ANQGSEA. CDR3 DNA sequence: TGCAGCGTTGAGTCTGGCGGGGCCGCCTACGAGCAGTACTTC. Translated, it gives CSVESGGAAYEQYF.

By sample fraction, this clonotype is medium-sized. The CDR3 bases are TGTGCCACCAGCAGAGATTTAGGAGGGGATGGCTACACCTTC. It codes for CATSRDLGGDGYTF. This chain links TRBV15 with TRBJ1-2; D is possibly TRBD1 (5 bases). Trimming stripped 0 bases from V and 6 bases from J, with 11 bases between. The CDR3 sequence is 14 residues long. Germline CDR1 is LNHNV and CDR2 is YYDKDF (reference sequence).

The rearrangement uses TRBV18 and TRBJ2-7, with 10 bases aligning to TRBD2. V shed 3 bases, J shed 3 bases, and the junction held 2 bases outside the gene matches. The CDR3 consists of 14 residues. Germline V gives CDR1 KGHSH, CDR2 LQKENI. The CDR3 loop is CASSPSSGSYEQYF. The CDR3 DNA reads TGTGCCAGCTCACCGTCTAGCGGGAGCTACGAGCAGTACTTC.